The 21 T cell receptor beta chains listed next were all sequenced from one sample in a study of patients and donors after allogeneic stem cell transplantation. TCRdb ran MiXCR on the RT-PCR reads and lists one entry per CDR3 protein. This sample yields over 150,000 distinct CDR3 sequences, of which approximately 41% are seen a single time; 33% belongs to the top ten. Sequences were obtained from blood, either unsorted or a sorted T cell fraction (not recorded which). These receptors all come from a human donor who was either an allogeneic HSCT recipient or a stem cell or donor lymphocyte infusion donor (not recorded which). It is not recorded whose cells these are; they may come from a transplant donor.

The chain couples TRBV12-3 or TRBV12-4 to TRBJ2-7, with D unclear. This CDR3 contains 15 residues. V dropped 3 bases and J dropped 0 bases, with 12 bases sitting between them. The CDR3 is CASSFGGRNSYEQYF. CDR3 nucleotide sequence: TGTGCCAGCAGTTTTGGTGGCAGAAACTCCTACGAGCAGTACTTC.

The rearrangement joins TRBV7-9 to TRBJ1-6; unclear D gene. From germline, CDR1 is SEHNR and CDR2 FQNEAQ (reference sequence). Trimming pared 5 bases from V and 8 bases from J, leaving 16 bases between. The CDR3 has 15 amino acids. The CDR3 DNA sequence: TGTGCCAGCAGCGACCTTGGAGGGTCCGATTCACCCCTCCACTTT. Translated: CASSDLGGSDSPLHF.

The rearrangement joins TRBV28 to TRBJ2-3, with TRBD2 identical over 8 bases. CDR3 size: 15 residues. The junction had 12 bases not matched to a gene; V was cut back by 7 bases and J by 6 bases. CDR1 MDHEN and CDR2 SYDVKM come from the germline V gene. The CDR3, as DNA: TGTGCCAGCATTCCTCCGGGACTAGATACGGATACGCAGTATTTT. The encoded protein is CASIPPGLDTDTQYF.

This clonotype was seen a handful of times. The chain uses TRBV12-3 or TRBV12-4 and TRBJ1-2; 9 bases map to TRBD1. The junction had 3 bases not matched to a gene; V was cut back by 8 bases and J by 8 bases. This CDR3 has 11 residues. DNA for the CDR3: TGTGCCAGCGCGGACAGGGGAGGCTACACCTTC. It encodes CASADRGGYTF.

The genes are TRBV4-2 and TRBJ2-2; D may be TRBD2 (6 bases). Trimming removed 0 bases from V and 2 bases from J, with 13 bases in between. CDR1 LGHNA and CDR2 YNFKEQ come from the germline V gene. CDR3 size: 17 residues. The CDR3 spells CASSQDSWGVNTGELFF. The CDR3 nucleotides are TGTGCCAGCAGCCAAGATTCGTGGGGGGTTAACACCGGGGAGCTGTTTTTT.

This CDR3 reads CANKAQQPHRGYTF. CDR3 nucleotide sequence: TGTGCCAACAAAGCTCAGCAACCGCATCGTGGCTACACCTTC. The chain joins TRBV7-4 to TRBJ1-2; D is undetermined. The CDR3 runs to 14 residues. The germline gives CDR1 SGHVT, CDR2 SQSDAQ. Trimming took 10 bases from V and 7 from J, leaving 22 bases between them.

The chain uses TRBV4-3 and TRBJ2-2; D is ambiguous. There are 16 residues in the CDR3. Trimming took off 0 bases at V and 0 bases at J, with 8 bases between the two ends. CDR1 and CDR2 from the germline V gene are LGHNA and YSLEER. The CDR3 protein is CASSQELATNTGELFF. The CDR3 coding sequence is TGCGCCAGCAGCCAAGAGTTGGCGACGAACACCGGGGAGCTGTTTTTT.

The chain links TRBV4-3 to TRBJ2-4; 8 nucleotides agree with TRBD1. The ends lost 4 bases at V and 0 bases at J; junction bases unmatched: 17. CDR3 length: 20 amino acids. CDR1 and CDR2 from the germline V gene are LGHNA and YSLEER. CDR3 in DNA: TGCGCCAGCAGCCCCGACAGGATATTCTCCCAGGGGGCAGCCAAAAACATTCAGTACTTC. It codes for CASSPDRIFSQGAAKNIQYF.

The rearrangement links TRBV12-3 or TRBV12-4 to TRBJ2-7; 10 positions agree with TRBD1. Trimming removed 6 bases from V and 3 bases from J; junction bases left unmatched: 2. There are 13 residues in the CDR3. The CDR3 reads CASRDRGDYEQYF. As DNA, the CDR3 is TGTGCCAGCAGGGACAGGGGGGACTACGAGCAGTACTTC.

A few counts support this clonotype. The rearrangement joins TRBV7-9 to TRBJ2-3, with 8 bases fitting TRBD2. Trimming took 5 bases from V and 4 from J; bases not matched to a gene: 5. Per the germline V gene, CDR1 is SEHNR and CDR2 is FQNEAQ (reference sequence). This CDR3 has 14 amino acids. The CDR3 DNA reads as TGTGCCAGCAGCAAGAGCGGGAGCGCAGATACGCAGTATTTT. Translated: CASSKSGSADTQYF.

This clonotype was seen only a few times. This chain uses TRBV5-6 with TRBJ2-2, with a possible D match to TRBD1 (6 bases). The V end was cut by 4 bases, the J end by 5 bases, with 15 bases between. From germline, CDR1 is SGHDT and CDR2 YYEEEE. This CDR3 is 15 amino acids long. CDR3 in DNA: TGTGCCAGCAGCGACGACAGGATCCTAACCGGGGAGCTGTTTTTT. Amino acid sequence: CASSDDRILTGELFF.

In this sample, this clonotype turned up a few times. The gene calls are TRBV4-2 and TRBJ1-1, with D possibly being TRBD1 (5 bases). CDR1 and CDR2 (germline): LGHNA, YNFKEQ. The CDR3 spans 14 residues. V lost 4 bases and J lost 5, with 14 bases in between. CDR3: CASSPRPGRTEAFF. The CDR3 bases are TGTGCCAGCAGCCCCCGCCCGGGGCGTACTGAAGCTTTCTTT.

This clonotype was detected only a few times. The chain is built from TRBV18 and TRBJ1-2; 8 nucleotides line up with TRBD1. Unmatched junction bases numbered 6, after V lost 6 bases and J lost 3 bases. Per the germline V gene, CDR1 is KGHSH and CDR2 is LQKENI. This CDR3 comprises 14 residues. The CDR3 DNA reads as TGTGCCAGCTCGTCGGGACAGGATTACTATGGCTACACCTTC. It yields the protein CASSSGQDYYGYTF.

V and J are TRBV27 and TRBJ1-3; D unclear. Trimming removed 8 bases at V and 3 bases at J, with 8 bases between. The CDR3 is 12 amino acids. Germline V gives CDR1 MNHEY, CDR2 SMNVEV (reference sequence). CDR3 coding DNA: TGTGCCAGCGGTAATTTTGGAAACACCATATATTTT. Protein: CASGNFGNTIYF.

A few counts support this clonotype. The V call is TRBV4-2, the J call TRBJ1-2, with TRBD1 matching over 8 bases. The CDR3 is 16 residues long. Germline-derived CDR1 and CDR2 are LGHNA and YNFKEQ. The V gene end was trimmed by 0 bases and the J gene end by 4 bases; junction bases not matched to a gene: 7. The CDR3 DNA reads as TGTGCCAGCAGCCAAGAACAGGGGGACCTTACCTATGGCTACACCTTC. This translates into CASSQEQGDLTYGYTF.

The chain carries TRBV9 and TRBJ2-3; 9 nucleotides line up with TRBD2. V dropped 1 base and J dropped 1; count of bases not matched to a gene: 7. The CDR3 is 17 residues long. The germline CDR1 and CDR2 sequences are SGDLS and YYNGEE. The chain's CDR3 is CASSVNVLAGGTDTQYF. DNA of the CDR3: TGTGCCAGCAGCGTAAATGTGTTAGCGGGGGGCACAGATACGCAGTATTTT.

J is TRBJ1-1 and V is TRBV7-8; 10 bases fit TRBD1. Germline V gene data show CDR1 as SGHVS and CDR2 as FQNEAQ. J gave up 10 bases and V 4 bases, and 9 bases lay outside the gene matches. The CDR3 runs to 14 residues. CDR3 sequence reads: CASSSIDRGLRAFF. The CDR3 DNA reads as TGTGCCAGCAGCTCTATCGACAGGGGGCTGAGAGCTTTCTTT.

The V call is TRBV10-3, the J call TRBJ1-1; no clear D gene. Trimming removed 5 bases from V and 1 base from J, with 11 bases in between. The CDR3 covers 14 residues. Germline V gene sequence: CDR1 ENHRY, CDR2 SYGVKD. The CDR3 coding sequence is TGTGCCATCAGTCTCGGGGAGGGGAACACTGAAGCTTTCTTT. Its translation is CAISLGEGNTEAFF.

This clonotype was seen repeatedly, ten times or more. The chain recombines TRBV12-3 or TRBV12-4 with TRBJ1-2; D not certain. Deletions cut 1 base from V and 3 bases from J, with 0 bases between. The CDR3 is made up of 11 amino acids. CDR3 DNA sequence: TGTGCCAGCAGTTTAGACTATGGCTACACCTTC. Its protein is CASSLDYGYTF.

This clonotype was seen only a few times. The chain uses TRBV30 and TRBJ1-2; D is possibly TRBD1 (6 bases). The germline CDR1 and CDR2 sequences are GTSNPN and SVGIG (reference sequence). The CDR3 contains 14 residues. Between the trimmed V and J ends, which lost 0 bases and 2 bases, there was a span of 10 bases. CDR3 in DNA: TGTGCCTGGAGTGTAGACAGGAGCAACTATGGCTACACCTTC. It specifies CAWSVDRSNYGYTF.

This clonotype was observed a few times. This chain connects TRBV29-1 to TRBJ1-2; TRBD1 matches at 9 bases. Germline V gives CDR1 SQVTM, CDR2 ANQGSEA. After removal of 2 bases from V and 2 bases from J, the junction contained 12 bases not matched to a gene. CDR3 length: 17 amino acids. This CDR3 is CSVERGVTGGTNYGYTF. The CDR3 nucleotides read TGCAGCGTTGAACGAGGTGTAACAGGGGGCACCAACTATGGCTACACCTTC.